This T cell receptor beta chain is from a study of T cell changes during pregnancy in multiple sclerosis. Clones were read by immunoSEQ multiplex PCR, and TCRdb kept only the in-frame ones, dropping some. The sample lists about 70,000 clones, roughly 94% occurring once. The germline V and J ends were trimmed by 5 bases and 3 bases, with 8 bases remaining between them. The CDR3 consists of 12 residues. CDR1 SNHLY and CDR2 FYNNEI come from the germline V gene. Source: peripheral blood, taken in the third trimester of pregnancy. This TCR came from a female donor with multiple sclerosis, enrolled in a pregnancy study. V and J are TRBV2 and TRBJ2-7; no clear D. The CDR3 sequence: CASSQQIYEQYF. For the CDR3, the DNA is TGTGCCAGCAGTCAACAGATCTACGAGCAGTACTTC.